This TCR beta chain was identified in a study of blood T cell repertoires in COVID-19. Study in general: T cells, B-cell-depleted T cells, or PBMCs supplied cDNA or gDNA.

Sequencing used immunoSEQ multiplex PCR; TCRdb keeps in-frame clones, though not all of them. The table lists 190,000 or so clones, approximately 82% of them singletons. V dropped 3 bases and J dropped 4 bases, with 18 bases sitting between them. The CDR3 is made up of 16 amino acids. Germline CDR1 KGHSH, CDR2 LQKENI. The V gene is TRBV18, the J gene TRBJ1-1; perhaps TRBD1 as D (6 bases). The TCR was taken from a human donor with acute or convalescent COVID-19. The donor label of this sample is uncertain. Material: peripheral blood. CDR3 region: CASSPMARETGTEAFF. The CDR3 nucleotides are TGTGCCAGCTCACCGATGGCAAGGGAGACAGGCACTGAAGCTTTCTTT.